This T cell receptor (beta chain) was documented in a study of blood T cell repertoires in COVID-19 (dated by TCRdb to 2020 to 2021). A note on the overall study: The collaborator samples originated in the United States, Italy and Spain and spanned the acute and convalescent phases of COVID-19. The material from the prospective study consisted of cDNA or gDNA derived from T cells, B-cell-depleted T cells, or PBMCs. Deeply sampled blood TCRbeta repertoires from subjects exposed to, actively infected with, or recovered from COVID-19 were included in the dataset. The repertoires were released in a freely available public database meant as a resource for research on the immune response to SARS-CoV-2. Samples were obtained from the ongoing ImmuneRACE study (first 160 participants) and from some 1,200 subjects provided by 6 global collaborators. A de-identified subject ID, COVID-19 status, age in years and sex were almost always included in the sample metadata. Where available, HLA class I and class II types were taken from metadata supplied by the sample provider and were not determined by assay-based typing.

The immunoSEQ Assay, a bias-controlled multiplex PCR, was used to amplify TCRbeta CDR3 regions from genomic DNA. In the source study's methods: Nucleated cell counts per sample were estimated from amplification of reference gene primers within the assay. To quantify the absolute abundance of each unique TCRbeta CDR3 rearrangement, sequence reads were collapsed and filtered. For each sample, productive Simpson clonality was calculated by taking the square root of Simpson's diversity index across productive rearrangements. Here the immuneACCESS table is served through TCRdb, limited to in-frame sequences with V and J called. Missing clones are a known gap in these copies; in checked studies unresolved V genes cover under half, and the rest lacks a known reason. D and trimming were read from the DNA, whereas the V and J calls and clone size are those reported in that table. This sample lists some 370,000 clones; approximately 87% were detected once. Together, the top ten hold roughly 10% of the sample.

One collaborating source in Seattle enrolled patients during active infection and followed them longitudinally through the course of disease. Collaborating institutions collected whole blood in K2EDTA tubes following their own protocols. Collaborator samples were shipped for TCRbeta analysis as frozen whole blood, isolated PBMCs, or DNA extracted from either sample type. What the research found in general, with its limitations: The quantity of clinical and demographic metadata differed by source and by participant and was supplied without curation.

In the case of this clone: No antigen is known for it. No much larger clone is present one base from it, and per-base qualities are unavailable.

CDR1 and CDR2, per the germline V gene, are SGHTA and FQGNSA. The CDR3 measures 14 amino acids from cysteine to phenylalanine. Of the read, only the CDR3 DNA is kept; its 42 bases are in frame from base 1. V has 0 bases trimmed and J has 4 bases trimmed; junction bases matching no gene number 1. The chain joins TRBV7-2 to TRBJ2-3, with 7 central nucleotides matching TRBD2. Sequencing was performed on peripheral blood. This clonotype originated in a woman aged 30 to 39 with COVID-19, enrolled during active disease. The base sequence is TGTGCCAGCAGCTTAGCGGGGAGGGCAGATACGCAGTATTTT. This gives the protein CASSLAGRADTQYF.